One TCR beta chain is described in this entry. This specimen comes from a study of blood T cell repertoires in COVID-19. This table comes from immunoSEQ multiplex PCR, and its TCRdb copy is limited to in-frame clones, with some not included. The table has roughly 73,000 clones, over 75% seen once. V dropped 1 base and J dropped 1 base, with 4 bases sitting between them. Germline-derived CDR1 and CDR2 are SGHNT and YENEEA. The CDR3 spans 14 residues. J is TRBJ2-2 and V is TRBV11-3; D is unclear. The source material was peripheral blood. The sequence was collected from a woman older than 75 with active or convalescent COVID-19. This chain's CDR3 is CASSLGRNTGELFF. As DNA, the CDR3 is TGTGCCAGCAGCTTAGGGAGGAACACCGGGGAGCTGTTTTTT.